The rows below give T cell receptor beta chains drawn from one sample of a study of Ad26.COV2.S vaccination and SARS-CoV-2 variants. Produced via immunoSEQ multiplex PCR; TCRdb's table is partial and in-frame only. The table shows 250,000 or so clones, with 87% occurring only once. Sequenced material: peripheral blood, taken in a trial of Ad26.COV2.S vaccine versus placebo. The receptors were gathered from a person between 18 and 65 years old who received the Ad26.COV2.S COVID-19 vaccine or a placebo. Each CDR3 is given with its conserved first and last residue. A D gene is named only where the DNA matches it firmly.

cdr3_nt: TGTGCCAGTAGTATCGGGGGCGGATACAATGAGCAGTTCTTC; cdr3_aa: CASSIGGGYNEQFF; j_call: TRBJ2-1; v_call: TRBV19; d_call: NA
cdr3_nt: TGTGCCAGCAGCCAAGAAGTGTCCCGGTGGGCTACAGATACGCAGTATTTT; cdr3_aa: CASSQEVSRWATDTQYF; j_call: TRBJ2-3; v_call: TRBV4-2; d_call: NA
cdr3_nt: TGTGCCAGCAGTTTTAGGGGACGGAACGCTGAAGCTTTCTTT; cdr3_aa: CASSFRGRNAEAFF; j_call: TRBJ1-1; v_call: TRBV27; d_call: NA
cdr3_nt: TGTGCCAGCAGCGATCCAGGGTTGTGGACAGATACGCAGTATTTT; cdr3_aa: CASSDPGLWTDTQYF; j_call: TRBJ2-3; v_call: TRBV2; d_call: NA
cdr3_nt: TGTGCCAGCAGCCCGGACCCAGGGGAAGAGACCCAGTACTTC; cdr3_aa: CASSPDPGEETQYF; j_call: TRBJ2-5; v_call: TRBV7-8; d_call: NA
cdr3_nt: TGTGCCTGGAGAATGGGGGGCTACACTGAAGCTTTCTTT; cdr3_aa: CAWRMGGYTEAFF; j_call: TRBJ1-1; v_call: TRBV30; d_call: NA
cdr3_nt: TGCGCCAGCAGCCAAGAGGGGCTAGCGGGAAATACGCAGTATTTT; cdr3_aa: CASSQEGLAGNTQYF; j_call: TRBJ2-3; v_call: TRBV4-3; d_call: TRBD2
cdr3_nt: TGTGCCAGCAGCCGCCGACATAACTATGGCTACACCTTC; cdr3_aa: CASSRRHNYGYTF; j_call: TRBJ1-2; v_call: TRBV3-1/TRBV3-2; d_call: NA
cdr3_nt: TGTGCCAGCAAGGGGGCTAGCGCGCTCCAAGAGACCCAGTACTTC; cdr3_aa: CASKGASALQETQYF; j_call: TRBJ2-5; v_call: TRBV6-5; d_call: NA
cdr3_nt: TGTGCCAGCTCTCCTGACGGGAGGGGTCGGACTGAAGCTTTCTTT; cdr3_aa: CASSPDGRGRTEAFF; j_call: TRBJ1-1; v_call: TRBV18; d_call: NA
cdr3_nt: TGTGCCAGCAGCTTGGGCGGACAATTCACAGATACGCAGTATTTT; cdr3_aa: CASSLGGQFTDTQYF; j_call: TRBJ2-3; v_call: TRBV5-4; d_call: NA
cdr3_nt: TGTGCCAGCAACTTACCAGGACTAGCGGGGGCTCCGAACACCGGGGAGCTGTTTTTT; cdr3_aa: CASNLPGLAGAPNTGELFF; j_call: TRBJ2-2; v_call: TRBV28; d_call: TRBD2
cdr3_nt: TGTGCCAGCAGCGCCGGCCTAGGGAACCGACAAGAGACCCAGTACTTC; cdr3_aa: CASSAGLGNRQETQYF; j_call: TRBJ2-5; v_call: TRBV9; d_call: NA
cdr3_nt: TGTGCCAGCAGTCGAGCCGGGCGGGACGATACACATGGCTACACCTTC; cdr3_aa: CASSRAGRDDTHGYTF; j_call: TRBJ1-2; v_call: TRBV25-1; d_call: NA
cdr3_nt: TGTGCCTGGAGTGTACAGACAGGGGGCAGCAGGAAAGCTTTCTTT; cdr3_aa: CAWSVQTGGSRKAFF; j_call: TRBJ1-1; v_call: TRBV30; d_call: TRBD1
cdr3_nt: TGTGCCAGCAGCTTACTCAGCATGGAGACCCAGTACTTC; cdr3_aa: CASSLLSMETQYF; j_call: TRBJ2-5; v_call: TRBV5-4; d_call: NA
cdr3_nt: TGTGCCAGTAGTCCCCCCATGGCAGTAGGAAGTTCACCCCTCCACTTT; cdr3_aa: CASSPPMAVGSSPLHF; j_call: TRBJ1-6; v_call: TRBV19; d_call: NA
cdr3_nt: TGTGCCAGCAGCTTCCGACCGCCCCCTGACACCGGGGAGCTGTTTTTT; cdr3_aa: CASSFRPPPDTGELFF; j_call: TRBJ2-2; v_call: TRBV7-2; d_call: NA